This T cell receptor (beta chain) came from a study of blood T cells in healthy people across ages. Study conclusions and caveats: More naive CD4+ cells and higher diversity marked long-lived donors relative to aged donors.

This CDR3 has 13 residues. The V and J ends lost 6 bases and 7 bases, in that order; junction bases with no gene match: 8. Peripheral blood samples of 7.5 to 10 milliliters were drawn from each donor. This clonotype was seen at least ten times. What it recognizes is unknown. Primed by a sample-barcoded 5' primer and a J-beta primer mix, a second PCR proceeded for roughly 7 to 11 cycles. Every molecule of cDNA carried a tag from a template-switch adaptor with 12 random nucleotides. TCRdb re-called the 5' RACE reads with MiXCR, one entry per CDR3 protein. The sample records around 1,700,000 distinct CDR3 sequences, under 30% being singletons.

Sequenced input: blood. The V and J genes are TRBV12-3 or TRBV12-4 and TRBJ2-7, with 8 bases lining up with TRBD2. The source is a woman aged 25 to 45 in good health. This CDR3 reads CASRQSGSVEQYF. CDR3 nucleotides: TGTGCCAGCAGACAGAGCGGGAGTGTGGAGCAGTACTTC.